This TCR beta chain was captured by sequencing in a study of T-cell reconstitution after alpha-beta-depleted transplantation in children. General study findings and limits: Diversity and T-cell counts at one year after transplant derived mostly from new T cells. It was reported that alpha-beta T cells came from several hundred expanded graft clones (about two months after transplant).

CDR1 and CDR2 from the germline V gene are DFQATT and SNEGSKA (reference sequence). With 5 bases clipped from V and 3 bases from J, the junction kept 3 bases outside the gene matches. The CDR3 length is 14 residues. As it was prepared, the TCRbeta library received unique molecular identifiers. TCRdb analysed the PCR reads with MiXCR anew, one entry per CDR3 protein. The table shows more than 400,000 distinct CDR3 sequences, with more than 9.5% occurring only once. Note on this clonotype: Antigen: not known.

This chain connects TRBV20-1 to TRBJ2-7, with 14 bases identical to TRBD2. This sequence originates from a female patient aged 2-9 years who had a stem cell transplant for aplastic anemia, so the T cells may come from the graft donor. This sample comprised PBMCs, mostly from graft donor cells, obtained 180 days after TCRalphabeta/CD19-depleted stem cell transplant. In nucleotides, the CDR3 is TGCAGTGCTTTGGGACTAGCGGGAGACTACGAGCAGTACTTC. Encoded protein: CSALGLAGDYEQYF.